This note documents a single TCR beta chain sequence. After re-calling the 5' RACE reads, TCRdb lists one entry per CDR3 protein, DNA absent. The sample table sets out over 350,000 distinct CDR3 sequences. This record comes from a study of T cells expressing NK-cell markers. The sample consisted of blood T cells: a sorted CD56 or NKG2C T cell subset, CD4+ or CD8+ T cells, or bulk PBMC T cells (not recorded which). The origin of this receptor is a woman in her forties or fifties in good health.

The CDR3 loop reads CATSRAGPSRNEQFF. The V and J genes are TRBV24-1 and TRBJ2-1; lacking DNA, the TRBD2 call made by TCRdb goes unchecked. The CDR3 is made up of 15 amino acids. Germline V gene data show CDR1 as KGHDR and CDR2 as SFDVKD.